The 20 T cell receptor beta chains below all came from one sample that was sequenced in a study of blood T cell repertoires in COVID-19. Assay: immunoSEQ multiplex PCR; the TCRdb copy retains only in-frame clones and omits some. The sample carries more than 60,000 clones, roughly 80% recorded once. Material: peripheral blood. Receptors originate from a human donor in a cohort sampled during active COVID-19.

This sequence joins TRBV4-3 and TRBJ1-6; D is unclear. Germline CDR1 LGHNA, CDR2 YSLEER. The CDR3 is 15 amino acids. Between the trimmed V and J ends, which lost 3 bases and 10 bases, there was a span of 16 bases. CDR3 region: CASSQAFGVWSPLHF. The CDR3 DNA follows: TGCGCCAGCAGCCAGGCCTTTGGAGTTTGGTCACCCCTCCACTTT.

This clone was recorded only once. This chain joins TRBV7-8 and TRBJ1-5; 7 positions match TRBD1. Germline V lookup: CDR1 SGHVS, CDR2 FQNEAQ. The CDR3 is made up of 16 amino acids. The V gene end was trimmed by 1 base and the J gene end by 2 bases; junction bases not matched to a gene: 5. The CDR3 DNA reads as TGTGCCAGCAGCTTAGGGAAGGGGGCGGGCAATCAGCCCCAGCATTTT. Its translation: CASSLGKGAGNQPQHF.

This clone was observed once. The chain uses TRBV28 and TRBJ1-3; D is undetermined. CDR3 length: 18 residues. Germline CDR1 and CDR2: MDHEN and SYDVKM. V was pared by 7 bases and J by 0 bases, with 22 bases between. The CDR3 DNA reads TGTGCCAGCACGGTTGGTTTCTCCGTACGCTTCTCTGGAAACACCATATATTTT. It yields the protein CASTVGFSVRFSGNTIYF.

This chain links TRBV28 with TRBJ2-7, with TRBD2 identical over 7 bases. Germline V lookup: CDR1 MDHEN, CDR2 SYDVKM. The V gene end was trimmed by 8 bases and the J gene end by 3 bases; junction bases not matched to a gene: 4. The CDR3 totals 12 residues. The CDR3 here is CASGGGNYEQYF. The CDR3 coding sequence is TGTGCCAGCGGGGGGGGTAACTACGAGCAGTACTTC. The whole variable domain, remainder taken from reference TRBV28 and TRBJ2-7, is DVKVTQSSRYLVKRTGEKVFLECVQDMDHENMFWYRQDPGLGLRLIYFSYDVKMKEKGDIPEGYSVSREKKERFSLILESASTNQTSMYLCASGGGNYEQYFGPGTRLTVT.

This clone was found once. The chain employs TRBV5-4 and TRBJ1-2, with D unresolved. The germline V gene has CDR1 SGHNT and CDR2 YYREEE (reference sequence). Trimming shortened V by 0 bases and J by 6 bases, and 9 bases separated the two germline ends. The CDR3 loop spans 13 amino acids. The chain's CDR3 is CASSLEEVNGYTF. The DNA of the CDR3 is TGTGCCAGCAGCTTGGAGGAGGTCAATGGCTACACCTTC.

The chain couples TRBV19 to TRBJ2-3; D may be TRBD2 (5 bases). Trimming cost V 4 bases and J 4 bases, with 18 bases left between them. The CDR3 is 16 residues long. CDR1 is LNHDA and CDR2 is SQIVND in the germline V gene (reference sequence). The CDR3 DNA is TGTGCCAGTAGTAAAGACTCCGGGCTGCGGGCAGATACGCAGTATTTT. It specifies CASSKDSGLRADTQYF.

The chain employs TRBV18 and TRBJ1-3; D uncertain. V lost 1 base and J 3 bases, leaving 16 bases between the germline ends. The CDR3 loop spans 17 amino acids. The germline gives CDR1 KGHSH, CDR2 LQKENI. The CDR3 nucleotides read TGTGCCAGCTCACCACTTGTTGTCGGTGTTGGTGGAAACACCATATATTTT. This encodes CASSPLVVGVGGNTIYF.

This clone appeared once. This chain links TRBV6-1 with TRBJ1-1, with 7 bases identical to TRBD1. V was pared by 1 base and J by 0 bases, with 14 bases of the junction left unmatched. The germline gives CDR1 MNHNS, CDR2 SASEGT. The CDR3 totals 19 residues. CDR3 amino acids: CASSEVSDREFRMNTEAFF. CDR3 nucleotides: TGTGCCAGCAGTGAAGTTAGCGACAGGGAGTTTCGAATGAACACTGAAGCTTTCTTT.

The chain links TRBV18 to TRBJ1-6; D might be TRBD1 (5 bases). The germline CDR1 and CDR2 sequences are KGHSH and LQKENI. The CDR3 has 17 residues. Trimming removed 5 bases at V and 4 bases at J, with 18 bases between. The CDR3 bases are TGTGCCAGCTCATCACTTGGAGGAGGGGATTATAATTCACCCCTCCACTTT. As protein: CASSSLGGGDYNSPLHF.

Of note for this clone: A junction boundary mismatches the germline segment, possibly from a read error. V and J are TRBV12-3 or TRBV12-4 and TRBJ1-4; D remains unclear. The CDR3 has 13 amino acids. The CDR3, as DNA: TGTGCCAGCAGTTTCCGGGCCGGGAAGGAGACGGTTTTT. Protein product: CASSFRAGKETVF.

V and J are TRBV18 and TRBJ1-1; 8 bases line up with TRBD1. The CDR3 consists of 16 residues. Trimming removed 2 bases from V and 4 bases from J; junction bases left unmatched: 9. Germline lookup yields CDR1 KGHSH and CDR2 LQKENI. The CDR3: CASSPGTGPGVTEAFF. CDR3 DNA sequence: TGTGCCAGCTCACCAGGGACAGGCCCCGGGGTCACTGAAGCTTTCTTT.

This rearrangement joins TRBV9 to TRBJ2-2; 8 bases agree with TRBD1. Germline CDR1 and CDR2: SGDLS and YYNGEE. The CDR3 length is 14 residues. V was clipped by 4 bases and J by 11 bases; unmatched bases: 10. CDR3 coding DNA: TGTGCCAGCAGCTCCACTGGGACAGGCGGTGAGCTGTTTTTT. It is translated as CASSSTGTGGELFF.

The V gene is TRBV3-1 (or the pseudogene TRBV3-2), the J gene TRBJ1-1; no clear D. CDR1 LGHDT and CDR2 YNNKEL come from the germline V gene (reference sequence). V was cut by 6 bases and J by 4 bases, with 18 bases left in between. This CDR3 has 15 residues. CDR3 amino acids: CASRPIPGDGTEAFF. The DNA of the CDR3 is TGTGCCAGCAGGCCAATTCCGGGTGACGGCACTGAAGCTTTCTTT.

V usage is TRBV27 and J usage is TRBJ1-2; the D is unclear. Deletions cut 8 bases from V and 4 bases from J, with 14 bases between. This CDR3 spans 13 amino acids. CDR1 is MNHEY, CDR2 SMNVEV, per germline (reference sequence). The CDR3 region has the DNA TGTGCCAGCCCGGGGTTCGGAAGCTATGGCTACACCTTC. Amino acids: CASPGFGSYGYTF.

The CDR3 region is CAWNKGDGEKLFF. CDR3 coding DNA: TGTGCCTGGAACAAGGGGGATGGAGAAAAACTGTTTTTT. The chain recombines TRBV30 with TRBJ1-4, with D tentatively TRBD1 (6 bases). Germline-derived CDR1 and CDR2 are GTSNPN and SVGIG (reference sequence). This CDR3 spans 13 amino acids. Trimming removed 4 bases at V and 8 bases at J, with 14 bases between.

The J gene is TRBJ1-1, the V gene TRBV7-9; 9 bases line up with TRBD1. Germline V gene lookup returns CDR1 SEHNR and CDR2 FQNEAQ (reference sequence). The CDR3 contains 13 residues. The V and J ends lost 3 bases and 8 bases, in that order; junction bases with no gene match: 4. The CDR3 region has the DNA TGTGCCAGCAGCTTTGGGACAGGGAAAGAAGCTTTCTTT. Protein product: CASSFGTGKEAFF. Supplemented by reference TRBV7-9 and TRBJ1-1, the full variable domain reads DTGVSQNPRHKITKRGQNVTFRCDPISEHNRLYWYRQTLGQGPEFLTYFQNEAQLEKSRLLSDRFSAERPKGSFSTLEIQRTEQGDSAMYLCASSFGTGKEAFFGQGTRLTVV.

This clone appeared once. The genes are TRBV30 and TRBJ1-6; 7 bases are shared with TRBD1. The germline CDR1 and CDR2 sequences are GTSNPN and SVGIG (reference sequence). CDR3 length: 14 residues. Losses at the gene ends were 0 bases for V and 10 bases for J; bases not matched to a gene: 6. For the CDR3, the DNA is TGTGCCTGGAGTGTACAAGGGGGCAAGTCACCCCTCCACTTT. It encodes CAWSVQGGKSPLHF.

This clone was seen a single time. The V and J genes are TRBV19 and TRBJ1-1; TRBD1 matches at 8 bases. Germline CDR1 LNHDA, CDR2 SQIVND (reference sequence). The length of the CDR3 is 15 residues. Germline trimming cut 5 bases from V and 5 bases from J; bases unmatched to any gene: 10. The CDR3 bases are TGTGCCAGTAGTCCTATAACAGGGGGATATACTGAAGCTTTCTTT. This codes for CASSPITGGYTEAFF.

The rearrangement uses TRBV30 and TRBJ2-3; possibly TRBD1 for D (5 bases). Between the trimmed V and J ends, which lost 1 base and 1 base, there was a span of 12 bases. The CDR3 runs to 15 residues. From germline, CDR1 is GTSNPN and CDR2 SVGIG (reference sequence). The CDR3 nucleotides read TGTGCCTGGAGTGGGGGCACCCCGGGCACAGATACGCAGTATTTT. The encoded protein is CAWSGGTPGTDTQYF.

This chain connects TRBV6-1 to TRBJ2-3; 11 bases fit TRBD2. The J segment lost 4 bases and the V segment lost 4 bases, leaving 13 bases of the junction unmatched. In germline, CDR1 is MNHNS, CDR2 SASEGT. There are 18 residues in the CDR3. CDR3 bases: TGTGCCAGCAGTGCATATATTCGTAGCGGGGGGGCAGCAGATACGCAGTATTTT. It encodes CASSAYIRSGGAADTQYF.